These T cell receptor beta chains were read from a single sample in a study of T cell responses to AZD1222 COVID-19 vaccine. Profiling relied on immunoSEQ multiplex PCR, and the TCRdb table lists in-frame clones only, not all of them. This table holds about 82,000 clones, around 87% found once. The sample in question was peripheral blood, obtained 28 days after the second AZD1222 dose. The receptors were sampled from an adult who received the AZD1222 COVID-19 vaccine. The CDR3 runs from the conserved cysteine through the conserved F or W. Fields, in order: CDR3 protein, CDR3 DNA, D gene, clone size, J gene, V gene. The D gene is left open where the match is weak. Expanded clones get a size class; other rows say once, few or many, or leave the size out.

cdr3_aa: CASSRGTADYGYTF; cdr3_nt: TGTGCCAGTAGTAGAGGGACAGCTGACTATGGCTACACCTTC; d_call: TRBD1; clone_size: -; j_call: TRBJ1-2; v_call: TRBV19
cdr3_aa: CAIRDGPNQPQHF; cdr3_nt: TGTGCCATCCGGGACGGGCCCAATCAGCCCCAGCATTTT; d_call: -; clone_size: -; j_call: TRBJ1-5; v_call: TRBV10-3
cdr3_aa: CASSVRGGEKLFF; cdr3_nt: TGTGCCAGCAGTGTCAGGGGCGGGGAAAAACTGTTTTTT; d_call: -; clone_size: -; j_call: TRBJ1-4; v_call: TRBV25-1
cdr3_aa: CASSPPRQRSYEQYF; cdr3_nt: TGTGCCAGCAGCCCTCCTCGCCAGAGATCCTACGAGCAGTACTTC; d_call: -; clone_size: -; j_call: TRBJ2-7; v_call: TRBV11-2
cdr3_aa: CASSLVTHTEAFF; cdr3_nt: TGTGCCAGCAGCTTGGTTACGCACACTGAAGCTTTCTTT; d_call: -; clone_size: few; j_call: TRBJ1-1; v_call: TRBV5-5
cdr3_aa: CASSYSTGYGETQYF; cdr3_nt: TGTGCCAGCAGTTACTCGACAGGGTACGGAGAGACCCAGTACTTC; d_call: TRBD1; clone_size: once; j_call: TRBJ2-5; v_call: TRBV6-5
cdr3_aa: CASSPERQVNTEAFF; cdr3_nt: TGTGCCAGCTCACCCGAGCGACAGGTGAACACTGAAGCTTTCTTT; d_call: -; clone_size: -; j_call: TRBJ1-1; v_call: TRBV18
cdr3_aa: CASSKQRYSNQPQHF; cdr3_nt: TGTGCCAGCAGTAAACAGAGATATAGCAATCAGCCCCAGCATTTT; d_call: -; clone_size: -; j_call: TRBJ1-5; v_call: TRBV28
cdr3_aa: CASSFGGSNYGYTF; cdr3_nt: TGTGCCAGCAGTTTCGGGGGTAGTAACTATGGCTACACCTTC; d_call: -; clone_size: -; j_call: TRBJ1-2; v_call: TRBV27
cdr3_aa: CASSSISALPSYGYTF; cdr3_nt: TGTGCCAGCAGCTCGATCTCGGCCCTGCCGAGTTATGGCTACACCTTC; d_call: -; clone_size: -; j_call: TRBJ1-2; v_call: TRBV5-4
cdr3_aa: CASSYHDSSYEQYF; cdr3_nt: TGTGCCAGCAGTTACCACGACAGTTCCTACGAGCAGTACTTC; d_call: -; clone_size: -; j_call: TRBJ2-7; v_call: TRBV6-5
cdr3_aa: CASSSHQIHQETQYF; cdr3_nt: TGTGCCAGCAGCAGCCATCAGATACACCAAGAGACCCAGTACTTC; d_call: -; clone_size: once; j_call: TRBJ2-5; v_call: TRBV7-2
cdr3_aa: CASSPTGQGGYGYTF; cdr3_nt: TGTGCCAGCAGCCCTACCGGACAGGGCGGCTATGGCTACACCTTC; d_call: TRBD1; clone_size: -; j_call: TRBJ1-2; v_call: TRBV5-5
cdr3_aa: CASSAAGVLQETQYF; cdr3_nt: TGTGCCAGCAGTGCAGCGGGAGTGCTCCAAGAGACCCAGTACTTC; d_call: TRBD2; clone_size: -; j_call: TRBJ2-5; v_call: TRBV25-1
cdr3_aa: CATNYRAWDAGPYEQYF; cdr3_nt: TGTGCCACGAACTACCGGGCGTGGGACGCGGGGCCCTACGAGCAGTACTTC; d_call: -; clone_size: -; j_call: TRBJ2-7; v_call: TRBV7-2
cdr3_aa: CASGGGGRSYNEQFF; cdr3_nt: TGTGCCAGCGGAGGAGGAGGGAGGTCCTACAATGAGCAGTTCTTC; d_call: -; clone_size: -; j_call: TRBJ2-1; v_call: TRBV2
cdr3_aa: CASSVEGVFIQPQHF; cdr3_nt: TGTGCCAGCAGCGTAGAGGGGGTATTCATTCAGCCCCAGCATTTT; d_call: -; clone_size: -; j_call: TRBJ1-5; v_call: TRBV9
cdr3_aa: CASSEGPGTQYF; cdr3_nt: TGTGCCAGTAGTGAGGGCCCCGGGACCCAGTACTTC; d_call: -; clone_size: -; j_call: TRBJ2-5; v_call: TRBV19
cdr3_aa: CSVVQGRSNTGELFF; cdr3_nt: TGCAGCGTTGTACAGGGGCGCTCGAACACCGGGGAGCTGTTTTTT; d_call: TRBD1; clone_size: -; j_call: TRBJ2-2; v_call: TRBV29-1
cdr3_aa: CSVEGVRGRKGEQYF; cdr3_nt: TGCAGCGTTGAAGGGGTCAGGGGGAGAAAAGGCGAGCAGTACTTC; d_call: TRBD1; clone_size: -; j_call: TRBJ2-7; v_call: TRBV29-1
cdr3_aa: CASSHYEGFGNTIYF; cdr3_nt: TGTGCCAGCAGCCACTATGAGGGGTTTGGAAACACCATATATTTT; d_call: -; clone_size: -; j_call: TRBJ1-3; v_call: TRBV11-2
cdr3_aa: CASSYWEGYYGYTF; cdr3_nt: TGTGCCAGCAGTTATTGGGAGGGCTACTATGGCTACACCTTC; d_call: -; clone_size: -; j_call: TRBJ1-2; v_call: TRBV5-4
cdr3_aa: CASSPDEWGRRAFF; cdr3_nt: TGTGCCAGCAGCCCCGATGAGTGGGGGAGAAGGGCTTTCTTT; d_call: -; clone_size: -; j_call: TRBJ1-1; v_call: TRBV9
cdr3_aa: CASSTEYGYTF; cdr3_nt: TGTGCCAGCAGCACCGAGTATGGCTACACCTTC; d_call: -; clone_size: -; j_call: TRBJ1-2; v_call: TRBV9
cdr3_aa: CASSFVSGRTQHF; cdr3_nt: TGTGCCAGCAGCTTTGTTTCCGGGCGAACCCAGCATTTT; d_call: -; clone_size: -; j_call: TRBJ1-5; v_call: TRBV7-2
cdr3_aa: CASSLFQYNEQFF; cdr3_nt: TGTGCCAGCAGTTTATTCCAGTACAATGAGCAGTTCTTC; d_call: -; clone_size: -; j_call: TRBJ2-1; v_call: TRBV27
cdr3_aa: CASSAIRPSEQYF; cdr3_nt: TGTGCCAGCAGCGCGATCCGGCCTAGCGAGCAGTACTTC; d_call: -; clone_size: -; j_call: TRBJ2-7; v_call: TRBV7-8
cdr3_aa: CASRNAGHGPKSTDTQYF; cdr3_nt: TGTGCCAGCAGGAATGCGGGACATGGACCTAAAAGCACAGATACGCAGTATTTT; d_call: -; clone_size: -; j_call: TRBJ2-3; v_call: TRBV11-2
cdr3_aa: CAWSAGLSGGTREF; cdr3_nt: TGTGCCTGGAGTGCCGGTCTCAGCGGTGGGACAAGGGAGTTC; d_call: -; clone_size: -; j_call: TRBJ2-7; v_call: TRBV30
cdr3_aa: CARGQGMAGNTIYF; cdr3_nt: TGTGCCAGGGGACAGGGGATGGCTGGAAACACCATATATTTT; d_call: TRBD1; clone_size: -; j_call: TRBJ1-3; v_call: TRBV2
cdr3_aa: CAWSGQGNQPQHF; cdr3_nt: TGTGCCTGGAGTGGGCAGGGAAACCAGCCCCAGCATTTT; d_call: -; clone_size: -; j_call: TRBJ1-5; v_call: TRBV30
cdr3_aa: CASSSSGTGYATNEKLFF; cdr3_nt: TGTGCCAGCAGCTCCTCCGGGACAGGGTATGCAACTAATGAAAAACTGTTTTTT; d_call: TRBD1; clone_size: -; j_call: TRBJ1-4; v_call: TRBV7-2
cdr3_aa: CASSQSGGTYNEQFF; cdr3_nt: TGTGCCAGCAGCCAGTCGGGGGGAACCTACAATGAGCAGTTCTTC; d_call: TRBD2; clone_size: -; j_call: TRBJ2-1; v_call: TRBV7-8
cdr3_aa: CASSGEGREYNEQFF; cdr3_nt: TGCGCCAGCAGTGGAGAGGGGAGGGAGTACAATGAGCAGTTCTTC; d_call: TRBD2; clone_size: -; j_call: TRBJ2-1; v_call: TRBV5-1
cdr3_aa: CASSSRGRSSRGTEAFF; cdr3_nt: TGTGCCAGCAGTTCCAGGGGGAGATCTTCCCGGGGGACTGAAGCTTTCTTT; d_call: TRBD1; clone_size: -; j_call: TRBJ1-1; v_call: TRBV6-2/TRBV6-3
cdr3_aa: CASRSHKKQGDFAAEQYF; cdr3_nt: TGTGCAAGTCGCTCTCATAAGAAACAGGGCGACTTTGCAGCCGAGCAGTACTTC; d_call: -; clone_size: -; j_call: TRBJ2-7; v_call: TRBV12-2
cdr3_aa: CASSHLWGTSTDTQYF; cdr3_nt: TGCGCCAGCAGCCATCTGTGGGGGACTAGCACAGATACGCAGTATTTT; d_call: -; clone_size: -; j_call: TRBJ2-3; v_call: TRBV4-1
cdr3_aa: CASSLGLGGYTF; cdr3_nt: TGTGCCAGCAGCCTAGGGTTGGGCGGCTACACCTTC; d_call: -; clone_size: -; j_call: TRBJ1-2; v_call: TRBV3-1/TRBV3-2
cdr3_aa: CASSLGRSNQPQHF; cdr3_nt: TGTGCCAGCAGTTTGGGACGGAGCAATCAGCCCCAGCATTTT; d_call: -; clone_size: once; j_call: TRBJ1-5; v_call: TRBV28
cdr3_aa: CASSESGTGNSQYF; cdr3_nt: TGTGCCAGCAGTGAATCCGGGACAGGGAATTCCCAGTACTTC; d_call: TRBD1; clone_size: -; j_call: TRBJ2-5; v_call: TRBV6-1
cdr3_aa: CASSLGGQPQEAQYF; cdr3_nt: TGTGCCAGCAGCTTGGGTGGACAGCCTCAAGAGGCCCAGTACTTC; d_call: -; clone_size: few; j_call: TRBJ2-5; v_call: TRBV11-3
cdr3_aa: CASSLGSSYNEQFF; cdr3_nt: TGTGCCAGCAGTTTAGGTAGCTCCTACAATGAGCAGTTCTTC; d_call: -; clone_size: once; j_call: TRBJ2-1; v_call: TRBV27
cdr3_aa: CASSPPLRQGGNYGYTF; cdr3_nt: TGTGCCAGCTCACCACCGCTGCGTCAGGGGGGGAACTATGGCTACACCTTC; d_call: TRBD1; clone_size: -; j_call: TRBJ1-2; v_call: TRBV18
cdr3_aa: CASSLNYRELDEAFF; cdr3_nt: TGCGCCAGCAGCTTGAATTACAGGGAACTCGATGAAGCTTTCTTT; d_call: -; clone_size: once; j_call: TRBJ1-1; v_call: TRBV5-1
cdr3_aa: CASRLNGLTNEKLFF; cdr3_nt: TGTGCCAGCAGATTAAACGGCCTAACTAATGAAAAACTGTTTTTT; d_call: -; clone_size: -; j_call: TRBJ1-4; v_call: TRBV27
cdr3_aa: CASSPPVGVYGYTF; cdr3_nt: TGTGCCAGCTCACCACCGGTCGGGGTCTATGGCTACACCTTC; d_call: -; clone_size: -; j_call: TRBJ1-2; v_call: TRBV18
cdr3_aa: CASSSTGWETQYF; cdr3_nt: TGTGCCAGCAGCTCGACAGGGTGGGAGACCCAGTACTTC; d_call: TRBD1; clone_size: -; j_call: TRBJ2-5; v_call: TRBV7-3
cdr3_aa: CASHLGTGQDNSPLHF; cdr3_nt: TGTGCCAGTCACCTCGGAACGGGGCAGGATAATTCACCCCTCCACTTT; d_call: -; clone_size: -; j_call: TRBJ1-6; v_call: TRBV19
cdr3_aa: CATGDRLETQYF; cdr3_nt: TGTGCCACCGGTGACAGGTTGGAGACCCAGTACTTC; d_call: -; clone_size: -; j_call: TRBJ2-5; v_call: TRBV24-1
cdr3_aa: CASKITLRGQGYTF; cdr3_nt: TGTGCCAGCAAAATCACCCTCAGGGGGCAGGGCTACACCTTC; d_call: TRBD1; clone_size: once; j_call: TRBJ1-2; v_call: TRBV6-5
cdr3_aa: CASSQGGGGSEAFF; cdr3_nt: TGCGCCAGCAGCCAAGGGGGCGGAGGGTCCGAAGCTTTCTTT; d_call: -; clone_size: once; j_call: TRBJ1-1; v_call: TRBV4-3
cdr3_aa: CASSGDVSNQPQHF; cdr3_nt: TGTGCCAGCAGCGGGGACGTAAGCAATCAGCCCCAGCATTTT; d_call: -; clone_size: -; j_call: TRBJ1-5; v_call: TRBV2
cdr3_aa: CASSSSITGELFF; cdr3_nt: TGTGCCAGCAGCTCGTCTATTACCGGGGAGCTGTTTTTT; d_call: -; clone_size: -; j_call: TRBJ2-2; v_call: TRBV12-3/TRBV12-4
cdr3_aa: CASSGLSNQPQHF; cdr3_nt: TGTGCCAGCTCAGGGCTTAGCAATCAGCCCCAGCATTTT; d_call: -; clone_size: -; j_call: TRBJ1-5; v_call: TRBV27
cdr3_aa: CATSDPNQPQHF; cdr3_nt: TGTGCCACCAGTGACCCCAATCAGCCCCAGCATTTT; d_call: -; clone_size: -; j_call: TRBJ1-5; v_call: TRBV24-1
cdr3_aa: CSVELRTGSREQYF; cdr3_nt: TGCAGCGTTGAACTACGGACAGGTTCGCGCGAGCAGTACTTC; d_call: TRBD1; clone_size: -; j_call: TRBJ2-7; v_call: TRBV29-1
cdr3_aa: CASSLAQGQVETQYF; cdr3_nt: TGTGCCAGCAGCTTAGCACAGGGCCAAGTGGAGACCCAGTACTTC; d_call: -; clone_size: -; j_call: TRBJ2-5; v_call: TRBV7-6
cdr3_aa: CASSYSETGGGDTQYF; cdr3_nt: TGTGCCAGCAGTTACTCGGAGACTGGGGGAGGAGATACGCAGTATTTT; d_call: -; clone_size: few; j_call: TRBJ2-3; v_call: TRBV6-5